A single sample gave rise to the 6 T cell receptor beta chains below, sequenced in a study of control samples from healthy donors and cancer patients. Here immunoSEQ multiplex PCR was the method, and the copy in TCRdb shows in-frame clones only, minus some. The sample lists just under 80,000 clones; about 90% were seen once. The source material was PBMCs. The source of these receptors is a woman in her fifties or sixties with head and neck cancer.

The V and J genes are TRBV13 and TRBJ2-7; perhaps TRBD2 as D (6 bases). Germline loops: CDR1 PRHDT, CDR2 FYEKMQ (reference sequence). V lost 4 bases and J lost 1, with 14 bases in between. This CDR3 is built from 15 residues. Written as DNA, the CDR3 is TGTGCCAGCAGCTCCGGGCCACGGGGGTCCTACGAGCAGTACTTC. Translating it yields CASSSGPRGSYEQYF.

This clone was observed once. The J gene is TRBJ1-5, the V gene TRBV27, with a possible D match to TRBD1 (5 bases). The CDR3 has 16 amino acids. Germline CDR1 and CDR2: MNHEY and SMNVEV (reference sequence). V lost 5 bases and J 5 bases, leaving 19 bases between the germline ends. Here the CDR3 reads CASSPSWGGSDQPQHF. The CDR3 DNA reads TGTGCCAGCAGTCCCTCTTGGGGCGGGAGTGATCAGCCCCAGCATTTT.

The CDR3 DNA follows: TGTGCCAGCAGCCCCCAAAGGGCGGGGACTGAAGCTTTCTTT. Its translation: CASSPQRAGTEAFF. The chain joins TRBV3-1 (or the pseudogene TRBV3-2) to TRBJ1-1; D uncertain. The CDR3 extends over 14 amino acids. V was cut by 4 bases and J by 5 bases, with 14 bases left in between. Germline CDR1 and CDR2: LGHDT and YNNKEL (reference sequence).

This clone occurred a few times. V is TRBV7-9 and J is TRBJ2-7; no definite D call. Between the trimmed V and J ends, which lost 1 base and 7 bases, there was a span of 14 bases. CDR3 size: 14 residues. The germline V gene encodes CDR1 SEHNR and CDR2 FQNEAQ (reference sequence). CDR3 sequence reads: CASSLELRAVEQYF. CDR3 bases: TGTGCCAGCAGCTTAGAGTTGCGTGCAGTGGAGCAGTACTTC.

The V call is TRBV5-1, the J call TRBJ2-3, with 14 bases aligning to TRBD2. V lost 0 bases, J lost 2 bases, and 5 bases stayed unmatched. Per germline, CDR1 SGHRS and CDR2 YFSETQ. The CDR3 is 18 residues long. CDR3 sequence: CASSLGRLAGGYTDTQYF. In DNA, the CDR3 is TGCGCCAGCAGCTTGGGCAGACTAGCGGGAGGGTACACAGATACGCAGTATTTT.

The J gene is TRBJ2-5, the V gene TRBV7-9; no reliable D call. Germline CDR1 and CDR2: SEHNR and FQNEAQ (reference sequence). The V and J ends lost 1 base and 3 bases respectively, with 6 bases between them. The CDR3 is 13 amino acids. CDR3 in DNA: TGTGCCAGCAGCTTAGTCCCCGAAGAGACCCAGTACTTC. This encodes CASSLVPEETQYF.